This TCR beta chain originates from a study of beta chain features in type 1 diabetes. Broader study findings: PCR might preferentially amplify shorter templates, equally in patients and controls.

V shed 2 bases, J shed 0 bases, and the junction held 3 bases outside the gene matches. Germline assignment: CDR1 SGHVS and CDR2 FNYEAQ. This CDR3 is built from 16 residues. This clone was detected only a few times. Its antigen is currently unknown. Expressed TCRB transcripts were sequenced after all isolated RNA was converted to cDNA. Assay: immunoSEQ multiplex PCR; the TCRdb copy retains only in-frame clones and omits some. The table lists around 140,000 clones, roughly 9.7% of them singletons. The chain employs TRBV7-6 and TRBJ2-7; 11 nucleotides align to TRBD2. The clonotype originates from a woman in her 40s in good health. Sequenced: central memory CD4+ T cells from blood. CDR3 nucleotide sequence: TGTGCCAGCAGCTTACAGACTAGCGGGGCCTCCTACGAGCAGTACTTC. Translation gives CASSLQTSGASYEQYF.